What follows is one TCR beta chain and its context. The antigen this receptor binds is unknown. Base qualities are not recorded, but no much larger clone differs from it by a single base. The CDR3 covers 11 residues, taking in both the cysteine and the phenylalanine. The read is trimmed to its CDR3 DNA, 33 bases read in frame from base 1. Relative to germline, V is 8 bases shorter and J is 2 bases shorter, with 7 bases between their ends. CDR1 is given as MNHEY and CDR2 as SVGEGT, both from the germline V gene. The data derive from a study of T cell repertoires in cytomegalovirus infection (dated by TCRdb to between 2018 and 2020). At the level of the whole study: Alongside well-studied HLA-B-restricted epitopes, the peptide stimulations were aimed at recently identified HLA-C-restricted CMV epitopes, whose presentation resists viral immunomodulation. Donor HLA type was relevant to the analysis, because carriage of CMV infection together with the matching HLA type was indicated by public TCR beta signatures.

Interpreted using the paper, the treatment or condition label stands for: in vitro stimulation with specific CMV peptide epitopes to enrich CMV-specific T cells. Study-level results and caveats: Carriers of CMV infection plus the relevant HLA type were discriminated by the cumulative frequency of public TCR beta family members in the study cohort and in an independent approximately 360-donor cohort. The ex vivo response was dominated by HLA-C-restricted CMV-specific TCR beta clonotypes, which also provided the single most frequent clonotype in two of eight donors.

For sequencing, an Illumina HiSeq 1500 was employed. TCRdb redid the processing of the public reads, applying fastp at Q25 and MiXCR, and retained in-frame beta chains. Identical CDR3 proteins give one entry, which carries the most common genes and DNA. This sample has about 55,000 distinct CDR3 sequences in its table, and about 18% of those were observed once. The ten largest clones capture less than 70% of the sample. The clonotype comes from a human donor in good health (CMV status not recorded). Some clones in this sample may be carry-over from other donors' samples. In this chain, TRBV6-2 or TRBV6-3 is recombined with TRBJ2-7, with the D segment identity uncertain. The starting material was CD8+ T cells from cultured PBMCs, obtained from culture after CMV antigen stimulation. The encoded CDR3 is CASPGTYEQYF. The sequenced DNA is TGTGCCAGCCCCGGTACCTACGAGCAGTACTTC.